Listed here is a single T cell receptor delta chain. TCRdb assigns this DNA the protein of a much larger clone, which departs from its translation at residue 10; this likely reflects a read error, and the protein shown comes from translating the DNA. TCRdb re-called the reads via CATT. Altogether about 6,900 delta-chain clones are present, approximately 10% being singletons, with the ten largest covering 7.1%. The sample originates from a study of gamma-delta chains in newborns, infants, children. Input material: blood. This receptor was taken from a child who was a newborn, infant or young child, either healthy, febrile or measles-vaccinated (not recorded which).

The DNA for the CDR3 is TGTGCCTGTGACACTCTGGGGATGGCCGGTAAACTCATCTTT. Translation: CACDTLGMAGKLIF. The chain couples TRDV2 to TRDJ1; D may be TRDD3 (6 bases). This CDR3 comprises 14 residues. Per the germline V gene, CDR1 is GEAIGNYY and CDR2 is EKD. The V and J ends lost 1 base and 7 bases respectively, with 15 bases between them.